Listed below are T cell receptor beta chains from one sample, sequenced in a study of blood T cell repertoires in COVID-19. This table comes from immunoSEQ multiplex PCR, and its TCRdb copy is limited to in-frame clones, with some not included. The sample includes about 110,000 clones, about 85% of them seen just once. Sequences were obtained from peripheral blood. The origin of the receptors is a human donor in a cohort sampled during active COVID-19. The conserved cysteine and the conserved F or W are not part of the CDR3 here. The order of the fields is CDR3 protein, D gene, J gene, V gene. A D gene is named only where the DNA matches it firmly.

ASSQPSTDRDASYEQY | TRBD1 | TRBJ2-7 | TRBV3-1/TRBV3-2
ASSQDLRGELDSPLH | - | TRBJ1-6 | TRBV4-3
ASRGQVLNTEAF | TRBD1 | TRBJ1-1 | TRBV2
ASSALTSDTQY | - | TRBJ2-3 | TRBV9
ASSPPFQEKRGRLGYT | TRBD1 | TRBJ1-2 | TRBV18
ASGLVSSGEQY | - | TRBJ2-7 | TRBV2
ASTAGWYQPQH | - | TRBJ1-5 | TRBV6-5
ASSIDGRWTEAF | - | TRBJ1-1 | TRBV19
ASSSDSNTEAF | - | TRBJ1-1 | TRBV18
ASSPSGTGGSRSYEQY | TRBD1 | TRBJ2-7 | TRBV3-1/TRBV3-2
ASSLGQINSPLH | TRBD1 | TRBJ1-6 | TRBV7-8
ASSSGGDYGYT | - | TRBJ1-2 | TRBV9
ASSGQGASNSNQPQH | TRBD1 | TRBJ1-5 | TRBV6-1
ASSVGAGANNEQF | TRBD2 | TRBJ2-1 | TRBV9
ASNSGGNSPLH | TRBD1 | TRBJ1-6 | TRBV25-1
ASSPASGGTTDTQY | TRBD2 | TRBJ2-3 | TRBV7-9
ASSSGGERGNTIY | - | TRBJ1-3 | TRBV5-1
ASNQQGGLSQPQH | - | TRBJ1-5 | TRBV19
ASSPVGAGYSNQPQH | - | TRBJ1-5 | TRBV28
ALGGRAGQPQH | - | TRBJ1-5 | TRBV30
ASSLRDSRTTGELF | TRBD1 | TRBJ2-2 | TRBV5-1
ASSQDGAAYEQY | - | TRBJ2-7 | TRBV5-1
ATSRDRDRVKY | TRBD1 | TRBJ2-3 | TRBV24-1
ASSLGGAVVQPQH | - | TRBJ1-5 | TRBV28
ASSATYRTGANVLT | - | TRBJ2-6 | TRBV19
ASSLAGLGEQF | TRBD2 | TRBJ2-1 | TRBV14
ASSLGGATEAF | - | TRBJ1-1 | TRBV12-3/TRBV12-4
ASSDTGTANIQY | TRBD1 | TRBJ2-4 | TRBV5-1
ASGGTSGRDSYEQY | TRBD2 | TRBJ2-7 | TRBV25-1
ASSFGRGDEQF | - | TRBJ2-1 | TRBV11-2
ASSIESQPQH | - | TRBJ1-5 | TRBV19
ASSALAAYQETQY | - | TRBJ2-5 | TRBV18
ASSEATGYVAGANVLT | - | TRBJ2-6 | TRBV6-1
ASSLEDEQF | - | TRBJ2-1 | TRBV28
ASSLVLGQRNTEAF | - | TRBJ1-1 | TRBV5-5
SVGQNSNQPQH | - | TRBJ1-5 | TRBV29-1
ASSGGTGVNNEQF | TRBD1 | TRBJ2-1 | TRBV7-7
ASSLMPQGNSPLH | - | TRBJ1-6 | TRBV7-3
ASSVEGQRLTGANVLT | TRBD1 | TRBJ2-6 | TRBV5-1
ASSQVVIAGTTYEQF | TRBD2 | TRBJ2-1 | TRBV4-2
ASSPTGSPRGYT | - | TRBJ1-2 | TRBV6-5
ASSILPGQGSGNTIY | TRBD1 | TRBJ1-3 | TRBV13
ASSYTGTRETQY | - | TRBJ2-5 | TRBV11-1
ASSSPGGGTGGTGELF | TRBD1 | TRBJ2-2 | TRBV5-6
ASSRDRVNQPQH | TRBD1 | TRBJ1-5 | TRBV6-6
ASSGRTGGGNQPQH | TRBD1 | TRBJ1-5 | TRBV10-2
ASSLARTGGQETQY | TRBD1 | TRBJ2-5 | TRBV5-4
ASREGVGYGYT | - | TRBJ1-2 | TRBV6-5
ASTPLGTDTQY | - | TRBJ2-3 | TRBV19
ASSYSDRGYGYT | TRBD1 | TRBJ1-2 | TRBV27
ASSVGPGTGYNEQF | TRBD1 | TRBJ2-1 | TRBV9
ASSSEGAGAEAF | TRBD1 | TRBJ1-1 | TRBV5-1